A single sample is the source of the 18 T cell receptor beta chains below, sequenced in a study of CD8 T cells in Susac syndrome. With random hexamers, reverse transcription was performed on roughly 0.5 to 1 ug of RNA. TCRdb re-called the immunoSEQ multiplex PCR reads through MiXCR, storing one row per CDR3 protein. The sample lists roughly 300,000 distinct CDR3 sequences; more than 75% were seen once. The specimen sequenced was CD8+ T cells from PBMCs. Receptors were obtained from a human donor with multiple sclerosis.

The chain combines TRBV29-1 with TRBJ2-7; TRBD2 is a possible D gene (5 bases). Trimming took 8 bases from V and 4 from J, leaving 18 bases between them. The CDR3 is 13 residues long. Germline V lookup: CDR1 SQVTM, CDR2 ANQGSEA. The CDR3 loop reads CSRWETPTYEQYF. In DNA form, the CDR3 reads TGCAGCCGTTGGGAGACACCAACTTACGAGCAGTACTTC.

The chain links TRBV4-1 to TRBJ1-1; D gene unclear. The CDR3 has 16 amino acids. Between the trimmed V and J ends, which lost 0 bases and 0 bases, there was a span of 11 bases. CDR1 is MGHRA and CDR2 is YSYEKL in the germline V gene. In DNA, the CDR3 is TGCGCCAGCAGCCAAGAAATGGCGGCCTTGAACACTGAAGCTTTCTTT. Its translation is CASSQEMAALNTEAFF.

Here the CDR3 reads CASSEWYNEQFF. CDR3 DNA: TGTGCCAGCAGTGAGTGGTACAATGAGCAGTTCTTC. The J gene is TRBJ2-1, the V gene TRBV2, with D unclear. CDR3 length equals 12 residues. V was shortened by 3 bases and J by 4 bases, with 4 bases between the two germline ends. Germline-derived CDR1 and CDR2 are SNHLY and FYNNEI.

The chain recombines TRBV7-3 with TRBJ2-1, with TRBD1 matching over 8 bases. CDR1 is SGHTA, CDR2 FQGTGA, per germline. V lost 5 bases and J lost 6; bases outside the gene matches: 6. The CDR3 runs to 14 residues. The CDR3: CASSPGQGGNEQFF. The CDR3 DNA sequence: TGTGCCAGCAGCCCAGGACAGGGAGGCAATGAGCAGTTCTTC.

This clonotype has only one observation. The CDR3 loop is CAISYYRDRDTDTQYF. The CDR3 nucleotides are TGTGCCATCAGTTATTACCGGGACAGGGATACAGATACGCAGTATTTT. The chain joins TRBV10-3 to TRBJ2-3; 9 nucleotides align to TRBD1. The ends lost 5 bases at V and 3 bases at J; junction bases unmatched: 9. Germline assignment: CDR1 ENHRY and CDR2 SYGVKD. The CDR3 sequence is 16 residues long.

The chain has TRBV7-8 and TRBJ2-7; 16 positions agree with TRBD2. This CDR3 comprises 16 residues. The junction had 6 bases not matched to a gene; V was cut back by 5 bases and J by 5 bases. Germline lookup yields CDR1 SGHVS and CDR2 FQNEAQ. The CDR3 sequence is CASSLGTSGRVDEQYF. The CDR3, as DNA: TGTGCCAGCAGCCTAGGGACTAGCGGGAGGGTGGACGAGCAGTACTTC.

CDR3 loop: CASSPWRGYEQYF. CDR3 bases: TGTGCCAGCAGCCCTTGGCGCGGCTACGAGCAGTACTTC. The V and J genes are TRBV7-2 and TRBJ2-7, with D unresolved. CDR3 size: 13 residues. With 5 bases removed from V and 3 bases from J, the gap between germline ends came to 11 bases. CDR1 SGHTA and CDR2 FQGNSA come from the germline V gene.

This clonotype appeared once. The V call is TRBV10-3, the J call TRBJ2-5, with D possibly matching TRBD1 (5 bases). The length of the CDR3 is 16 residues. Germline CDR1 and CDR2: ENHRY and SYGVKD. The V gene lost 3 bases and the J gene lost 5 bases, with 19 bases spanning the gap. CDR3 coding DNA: TGTGCCATCAGTGAAAAAAGGCAGGGTCGGTCGGAGACCCAGTACTTC. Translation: CAISEKRQGRSETQYF.

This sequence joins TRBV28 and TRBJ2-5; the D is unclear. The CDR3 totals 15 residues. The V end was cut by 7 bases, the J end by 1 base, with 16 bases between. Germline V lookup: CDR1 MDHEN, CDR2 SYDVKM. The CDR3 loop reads CASTLHGASQETQYF. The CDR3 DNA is TGTGCCAGCACCCTCCATGGAGCTAGCCAAGAGACCCAGTACTTC. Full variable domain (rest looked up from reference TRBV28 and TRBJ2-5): DVKVTQSSRYLVKRTGEKVFLECVQDMDHENMFWYRQDPGLGLRLIYFSYDVKMKEKGDIPEGYSVSREKKERFSLILESASTNQTSMYLCASTLHGASQETQYFGPGTRLLVL.

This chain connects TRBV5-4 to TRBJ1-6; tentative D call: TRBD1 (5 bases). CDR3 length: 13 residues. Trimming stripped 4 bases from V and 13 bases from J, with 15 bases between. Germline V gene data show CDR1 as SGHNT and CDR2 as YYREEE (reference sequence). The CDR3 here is CASSPGPRAPLHF. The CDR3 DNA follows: TGTGCCAGCAGCCCGGGGCCGCGGGCGCCCCTCCACTTT.

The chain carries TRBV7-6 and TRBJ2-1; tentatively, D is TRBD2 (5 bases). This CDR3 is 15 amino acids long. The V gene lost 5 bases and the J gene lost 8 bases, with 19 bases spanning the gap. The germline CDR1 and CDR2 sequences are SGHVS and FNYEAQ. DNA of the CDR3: TGTGCCAGCAGCCCTCGGACCTGGGCGGGCGATGAGCAGTTCTTC. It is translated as CASSPRTWAGDEQFF.

The CDR3 here is CASVTPRQGGLGYTF. Here the CDR3 DNA reads TGTGCCAGCGTAACTCCAAGACAGGGCGGACTTGGCTACACCTTC. The chain couples TRBV2 to TRBJ1-2; the match to TRBD1 covers 7 bases. In germline, CDR1 is SNHLY, CDR2 FYNNEI. V shed 8 bases and J 7 bases; nucleotides not matched to a gene: 16. CDR3 length: 15 amino acids.

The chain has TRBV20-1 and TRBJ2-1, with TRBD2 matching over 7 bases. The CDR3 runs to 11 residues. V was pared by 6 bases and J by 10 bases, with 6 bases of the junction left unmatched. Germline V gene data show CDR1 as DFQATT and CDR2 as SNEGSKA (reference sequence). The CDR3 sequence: CSARPSGEQFF. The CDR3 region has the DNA TGCAGTGCAAGACCTAGCGGAGAGCAGTTCTTC.

The CDR3 loop reads CATRTGGWSNQPQHF. In nucleotides, the CDR3 is TGTGCCACCCGGACAGGGGGCTGGAGCAATCAGCCCCAGCATTTT. J is TRBJ1-5 and V is TRBV6-4, with 11 bases lining up with TRBD1. The CDR3 consists of 15 residues. With V trimmed by 10 bases and J by 1 base, 6 bases remained unmatched. The germline V gene encodes CDR1 MRHNA and CDR2 SNTAGT.

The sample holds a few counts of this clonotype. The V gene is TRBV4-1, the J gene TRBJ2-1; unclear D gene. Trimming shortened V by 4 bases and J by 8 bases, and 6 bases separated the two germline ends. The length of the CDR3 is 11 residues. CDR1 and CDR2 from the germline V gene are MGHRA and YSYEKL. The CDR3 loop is CASSLNYEQFF. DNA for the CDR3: TGCGCCAGCAGCCTGAACTATGAGCAGTTCTTC.

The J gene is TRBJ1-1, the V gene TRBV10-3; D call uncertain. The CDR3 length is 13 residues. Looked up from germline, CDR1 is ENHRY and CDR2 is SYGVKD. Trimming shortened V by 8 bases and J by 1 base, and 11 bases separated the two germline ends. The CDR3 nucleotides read TGTGCCATCCTTAATGCCCAGAACACTGAAGCTTTCTTT. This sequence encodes CAILNAQNTEAFF.

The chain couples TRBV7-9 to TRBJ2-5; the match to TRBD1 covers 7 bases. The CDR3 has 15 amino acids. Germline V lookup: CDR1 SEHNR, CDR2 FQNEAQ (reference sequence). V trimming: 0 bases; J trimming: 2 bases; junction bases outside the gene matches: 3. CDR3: CASSLAGTVQETQYF. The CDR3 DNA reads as TGTGCCAGCAGCTTAGCTGGGACAGTTCAAGAGACCCAGTACTTC.

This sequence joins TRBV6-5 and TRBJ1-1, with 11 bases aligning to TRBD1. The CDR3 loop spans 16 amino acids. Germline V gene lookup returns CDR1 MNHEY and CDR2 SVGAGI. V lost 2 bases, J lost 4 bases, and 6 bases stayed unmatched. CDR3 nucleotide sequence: TGTGCCAGCAGTTACATAAGGGACAGGGGGTCCACTGAAGCTTTCTTT. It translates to CASSYIRDRGSTEAFF.